A single sample gave rise to the 16 T cell receptor beta chains below, sequenced in a study of T cell responses to AZD1222 COVID-19 vaccine. Method: immunoSEQ multiplex PCR; TCRdb's copy keeps in-frame clones and lacks some. The repertoire holds about 120,000 clones, with about 92% as singletons. This sample comprised peripheral blood, obtained 28 days after the second AZD1222 dose. The receptor source for this set is an adult who received the AZD1222 COVID-19 vaccine.

This chain joins TRBV19 and TRBJ1-2; TRBD1 aligns across 10 bases. The germline V gene encodes CDR1 LNHDA and CDR2 SQIVND (reference sequence). The junction had 6 bases not matched to a gene; V was cut back by 4 bases and J by 4 bases. This CDR3 is 15 amino acids long. CDR3 DNA: TGTGCCAGTAGTACACTTGGGGACAGGGGCTATGGCTACACCTTC. This translates into CASSTLGDRGYGYTF.

V and J are TRBV18 and TRBJ1-2, with 7 bases fitting TRBD1. This CDR3 contains 14 residues. V lost 3 bases to trimming and J lost 2 bases; unmatched junction nucleotides: 3. Germline CDR1 and CDR2: KGHSH and LQKENI. DNA of the CDR3: TGTGCCAGCTCACCCGGACAGGAGAACTATGGCTACACCTTC. Its protein is CASSPGQENYGYTF. Drawing the rest from reference TRBV18 and TRBJ1-2, the complete variable domain is NAGVMQNPRHLVRRRGQEARLRCSPMKGHSHVYWYRQLPEEGLKFMVYLQKENIIDESGMPKERFSAEFPKEGPSILRIQQVVRGDSAAYFCASSPGQENYGYTFGSGTRLTVV.

V usage is TRBV30 and J usage is TRBJ1-4, with TRBD1 identical over 10 bases. Per germline, CDR1 GTSNPN and CDR2 SVGIG (reference sequence). This CDR3 contains 14 residues. The J segment lost 7 bases and the V segment lost 2 bases, leaving 4 bases of the junction unmatched. The CDR3 loop reads CAWSLTGGLEKLFF. CDR3 bases: TGTGCCTGGAGTCTGACAGGGGGCCTTGAAAAACTGTTTTTT.

V is TRBV28 and J is TRBJ1-1; 10 nucleotides line up with TRBD1. Germline V gene lookup returns CDR1 MDHEN and CDR2 SYDVKM. V shed 5 bases and J 6 bases; nucleotides not matched to a gene: 3. This CDR3 comprises 13 residues. For the CDR3, the DNA is TGTGCCAGCAGTACCGGACAGGGGGCTGAAGCTTTCTTT. Translation: CASSTGQGAEAFF.

This clone was counted a single time. The chain links TRBV11-3 to TRBJ2-3; 11 bases align to TRBD1. V dropped 3 bases and J dropped 2; count of bases not matched to a gene: 4. This CDR3 has 16 amino acids. Germline V gene data show CDR1 as SGHNT and CDR2 as YENEEA. CDR3 bases: TGTGCCAGCAGCTTCGGGACAGGGGGACCCACAGATACGCAGTATTTT. The encoded protein is CASSFGTGGPTDTQYF.

The chain is built from TRBV3-1 (or the pseudogene TRBV3-2) and TRBJ2-5; tentatively, D is TRBD2 (5 bases). This CDR3 has 15 residues. V lost 4 bases and J lost 4, with 16 bases in between. Germline V gene data show CDR1 as LGHDT and CDR2 as YNNKEL (reference sequence). CDR3 protein: CASSPWDRSAETQYF. The CDR3 nucleotides read TGTGCCAGCAGCCCCTGGGATCGTAGCGCAGAGACCCAGTACTTC.

The chain links TRBV12-2 to TRBJ2-2; the table's D call of TRBD2 was not tested on the DNA. TRBV12-2 represents a pseudogene. This CDR3 contains 15 residues. The CDR3 region has the DNA TGTGCAAGTCGCTTAGGGACTAGCGGCACCGGGGAGCTGTTTTTT. Translation: CASRLGTSGTGELFF.

The CDR3 loop reads CASSEVARVGSPLHF. As DNA, the CDR3 is TGTGCCAGCAGTGAAGTGGCCAGGGTTGGCTCACCCCTCCACTTT. This sequence joins TRBV6-1 and TRBJ1-6, with D possibly TRBD1 on 5 matching bases. The CDR3 length is 15 residues. CDR1 and CDR2 from the germline V gene are MNHNS and SASEGT. The V end was cut by 1 base, the J end by 10 bases, with 14 bases between.

The J gene is TRBJ2-7, the V gene TRBV6-2 or TRBV6-3, with D tentatively TRBD1 (5 bases). Germline V gene data show CDR1 as MNHEY and CDR2 as SVGEGT. The CDR3 loop spans 12 amino acids. Deletions cut 5 bases from V and 3 bases from J, with 8 bases between. The CDR3 sequence: CASSNQGYEQYF. In nucleotides, the CDR3 is TGTGCCAGCAGTAACCAGGGCTACGAGCAGTACTTC.

V is TRBV20-1 and J is TRBJ2-5; 7 bases fit TRBD2. Looked up from germline, CDR1 is DFQATT and CDR2 is SNEGSKA (reference sequence). This CDR3 is 15 amino acids long. V shed 3 bases and J 1 base; nucleotides not matched to a gene: 8. The CDR3 loop is CSASGVASGQETQYF. The CDR3, as DNA: TGCAGTGCTAGTGGCGTCGCTAGCGGCCAAGAGACCCAGTACTTC.

The gene calls are TRBV30 and TRBJ1-6, with D tentatively TRBD1 (6 bases). Trimming took off 1 base at V and 8 bases at J, with 15 bases between the two ends. This CDR3 has 15 amino acids. Germline V gene lookup returns CDR1 GTSNPN and CDR2 SVGIG (reference sequence). The CDR3 protein is CAWSEGQKIYSPLHF. The DNA of the CDR3 is TGTGCCTGGAGTGAAGGACAGAAGATTTATTCACCCCTCCACTTT.

The rearrangement joins TRBV3-1 (or the pseudogene TRBV3-2) to TRBJ2-6; no firm D call. The V and J ends lost 0 bases and 0 bases respectively, with 12 bases between them. This CDR3 spans 18 amino acids. The germline gives CDR1 LGHDT, CDR2 YNNKEL (reference sequence). CDR3 protein: CASSQDLAEFSGANVLTF. The CDR3 DNA sequence: TGTGCCAGCAGCCAAGACCTTGCGGAGTTCTCTGGGGCCAACGTCCTGACTTTC.

The chain links TRBV11-2 to TRBJ2-1; no clear D. The germline V and J ends were trimmed by 1 base and 3 bases, with 4 bases remaining between them. The CDR3 has 13 amino acids. Germline-derived CDR1 and CDR2 are SGHAT and FQNNGV. The CDR3 sequence: CASSLAHYNEQFF. The CDR3 coding sequence is TGTGCCAGCAGCTTAGCCCACTACAATGAGCAGTTCTTC. The whole variable domain, filled in from reference TRBV11-2 and TRBJ2-1, reads EAGVAQSPRYKIIEKRQSVAFWCNPISGHATLYWYQQILGQGPKLLIQFQNNGVVDDSQLPKDRFSAERLKGVDSTLKIQPAKLEDSAVYLCASSLAHYNEQFFGPGTRLTVL.

The chain recombines TRBV3-1 (or the pseudogene TRBV3-2) with TRBJ1-2, with D maybe TRBD1 (5 bases). Trimming took off 1 base at V and 4 bases at J, with 10 bases between the two ends. Germline CDR1 is LGHDT and CDR2 is YNNKEL (reference sequence). The CDR3 is 14 residues long. The CDR3 here is CASSQGGSVYGYTF. The DNA of the CDR3 is TGTGCCAGCAGCCAAGGGGGGTCGGTCTATGGCTACACCTTC.

V usage is TRBV27 and J usage is TRBJ2-6; D possibly matches TRBD1 or TRBD2 (5 bases each). V lost 6 bases and J 1 base, leaving 10 bases between the germline ends. This CDR3 spans 15 amino acids. The germline V gene has CDR1 MNHEY and CDR2 SMNVEV (reference sequence). As DNA, the CDR3 is TGTGCCAGCAGCCTATGGGGGTCTGGGGCCAACGTCCTGACTTTC. Residues: CASSLWGSGANVLTF.

V is TRBV18 and J is TRBJ2-5; D is undetermined. Germline V gene lookup returns CDR1 KGHSH and CDR2 LQKENI. This CDR3 contains 11 residues. V lost 8 bases and J 1 base, leaving 5 bases between the germline ends. The CDR3 here is CASRSQETQYF. The CDR3 DNA follows: TGTGCCAGCCGATCCCAAGAGACCCAGTACTTC.